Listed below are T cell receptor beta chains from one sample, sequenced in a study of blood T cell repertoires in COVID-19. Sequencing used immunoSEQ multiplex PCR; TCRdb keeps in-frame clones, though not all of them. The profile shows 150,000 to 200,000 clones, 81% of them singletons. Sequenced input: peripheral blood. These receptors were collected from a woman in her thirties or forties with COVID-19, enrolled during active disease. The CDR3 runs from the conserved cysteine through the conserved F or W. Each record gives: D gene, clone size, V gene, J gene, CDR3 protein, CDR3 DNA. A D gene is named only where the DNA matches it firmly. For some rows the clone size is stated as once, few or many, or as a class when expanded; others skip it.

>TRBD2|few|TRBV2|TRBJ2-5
CASSEDSEGGSQSETQYF
TGTGCCAGCAGTGAAGACAGTGAGGGCGGGAGTCAATCAGAGACCCAGTACTTC
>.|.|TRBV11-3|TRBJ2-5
CASSAGRGWGETQYF
TGTGCCAGCAGCGCCGGCCGGGGGTGGGGAGAGACCCAGTACTTC
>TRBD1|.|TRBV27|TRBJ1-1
CASRSGQGNTEAFF
TGTGCCAGCAGAAGTGGACAGGGGAACACTGAAGCTTTCTTT
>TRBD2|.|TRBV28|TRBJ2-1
CASRKGPGGSYNEQFF
TGTGCCAGCAGAAAAGGACCGGGAGGCTCCTACAATGAGCAGTTCTTC
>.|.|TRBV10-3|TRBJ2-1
CAITERPGGLDEQFF
TGTGCCATCACCGAAAGGCCTGGGGGGTTAGATGAGCAGTTCTTC
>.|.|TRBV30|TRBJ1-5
CAWSVIQGKEYQPQHF
TGTGCCTGGAGTGTAATTCAGGGGAAAGAATATCAGCCCCAGCATTTT
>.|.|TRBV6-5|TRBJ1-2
CASSYKAQGRGVGYTF
TGTGCCAGCAGTTACAAAGCTCAGGGCAGGGGAGTAGGCTACACCTTC
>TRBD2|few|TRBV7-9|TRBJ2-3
CASSLTGGRSTDTQYF
TGTGCCAGCAGCTTAACGGGGGGGCGCTCCACAGATACGCAGTATTTT
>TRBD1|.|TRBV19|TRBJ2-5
CASSLGTGIKTQYF
TGTGCCAGTAGCCTCGGGACAGGGATAAAGACCCAGTACTTC
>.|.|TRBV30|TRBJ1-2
CAWSVWSGYGYTF
TGTGCCTGGAGTGTATGGTCGGGCTATGGCTACACCTTC
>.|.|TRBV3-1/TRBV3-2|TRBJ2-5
CASRDSQETQYF
TGTGCCAGCCGGGACTCTCAAGAGACCCAGTACTTC
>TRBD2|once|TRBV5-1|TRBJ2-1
CASSLLTSGAVSEQFF
TGCGCCAGCAGCTTGCTTACTAGCGGGGCGGTAAGTGAGCAGTTCTTC
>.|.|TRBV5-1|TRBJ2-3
CASSLIGSGTDTQYF
TGCGCCAGCAGCTTGATAGGGAGTGGCACAGATACGCAGTATTTT
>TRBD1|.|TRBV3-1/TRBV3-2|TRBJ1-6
CASSQGGRGRLNSPLHF
TGTGCCAGCAGCCAAGGGGGCAGGGGGCGTTTAAACTCACCCCTCCACTTT
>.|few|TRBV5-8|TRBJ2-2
CASSRGRGTNTGELFF
TGTGCCAGCAGTAGAGGACGGGGGACGAACACCGGGGAGCTGTTTTTT
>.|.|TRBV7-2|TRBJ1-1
CASSSRAGRTEAFF
TGTGCCAGCAGTTCCCGGGCAGGGCGGACTGAAGCTTTCTTT
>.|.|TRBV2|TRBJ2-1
CASIGGLSYNEQFF
TGTGCCAGCATCGGGGGGCTTTCTTACAATGAGCAGTTCTTC
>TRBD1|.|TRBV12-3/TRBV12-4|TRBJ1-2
CASSKGGPGGYTF
TGTGCCAGCAGCAAAGGGGGCCCGGGTGGCTACACCTTC
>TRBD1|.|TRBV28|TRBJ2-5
CASSLNPRQGHKQETQYF
TGTGCCAGCAGTTTAAACCCTCGACAGGGGCACAAGCAAGAGACCCAGTACTTC
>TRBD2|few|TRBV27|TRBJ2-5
CASSLDTSGGQETQYF
TGTGCCAGCAGTTTAGATACTAGCGGGGGACAAGAGACCCAGTACTTC
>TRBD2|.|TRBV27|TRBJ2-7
CASSPESGSSYEQYF
TGTGCCAGCAGTCCAGAGAGCGGGAGCTCCTACGAGCAGTACTTC
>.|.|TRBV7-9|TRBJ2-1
CASSLAGTGSSYNEQFF
TGTGCCAGCAGCTTAGCCGGAACAGGGAGCTCCTACAATGAGCAGTTCTTC
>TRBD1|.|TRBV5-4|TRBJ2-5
CASLDRGRFETQYF
TGTGCCAGCCTGGACAGGGGGCGCTTTGAGACCCAGTACTTC
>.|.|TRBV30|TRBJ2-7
CAWRGEAYGNKYF
TGTGCCTGGAGAGGGGAGGCGTACGGGAACAAGTACTTC
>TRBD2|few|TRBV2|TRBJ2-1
CASTNSGLSYNEQFF
TGTGCCAGCACAAATAGCGGGCTGTCCTACAATGAGCAGTTCTTC
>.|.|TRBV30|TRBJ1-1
CAWSDQANTEAFF
TGTGCCTGGAGTGATCAGGCTAACACTGAAGCTTTCTTT
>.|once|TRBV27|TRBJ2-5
CASSFAQAETQYF
TGTGCCAGCAGTTTCGCTCAGGCAGAGACCCAGTACTTC
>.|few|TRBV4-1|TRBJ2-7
CASSIRGGQGTYEQYF
TGCGCCAGCAGTATTAGGGGGGGACAAGGTACCTACGAGCAGTACTTC
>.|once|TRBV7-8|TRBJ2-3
CASSLSRGIADTQYF
TGTGCCAGCAGCTTGAGCAGGGGCATTGCAGATACGCAGTATTTT
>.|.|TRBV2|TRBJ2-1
CASSLLASSYNEQFF
TGTGCCAGCAGTCTCCTAGCGTCGTCCTACAATGAGCAGTTCTTC
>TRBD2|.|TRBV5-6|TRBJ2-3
CASNTRASGYGDTQYF
TGTGCCAGCAACACTCGGGCTAGCGGGTACGGAGATACGCAGTATTTT
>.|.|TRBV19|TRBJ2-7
CASSDQGGLYEQYF
TGTGCCAGTAGTGATCAGGGTGGCCTCTACGAGCAGTACTTC
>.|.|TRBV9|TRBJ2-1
CASSDRVEGEQFF
TGTGCCAGCAGCGACAGGGTTGAGGGCGAGCAGTTCTTC
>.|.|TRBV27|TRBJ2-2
CASTGTLNTGELFF
TGTGCCAGCACCGGGACACTGAACACCGGGGAGCTGTTTTTT
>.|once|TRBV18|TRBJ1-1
CASSPPDKRPTEAFF
TGTGCCAGCTCACCACCGGACAAAAGGCCAACTGAAGCTTTCTTT
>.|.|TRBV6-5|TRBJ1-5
CANLEDCNQPQHF
TGTGCCAACCTAGAGGATTGTAATCAGCCCCAGCATTTT
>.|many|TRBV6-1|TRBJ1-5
CASSEWGGGRTNQPQHF
TGTGCCAGCAGTGAATGGGGGGGCGGCCGGACGAATCAGCCCCAGCATTTT
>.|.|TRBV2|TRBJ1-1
CASTKNSEDTEAFF
TGTGCCAGCACTAAAAATTCAGAGGACACTGAAGCTTTCTTT
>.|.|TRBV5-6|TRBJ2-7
CASSYSFYEQYF
TGTGCCAGCAGCTATTCATTTTACGAGCAGTACTTC
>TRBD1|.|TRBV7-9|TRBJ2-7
CASSSGTVQYF
TGTGCCAGCAGCTCCGGGACAGTGCAGTACTTC
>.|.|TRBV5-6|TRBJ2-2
CASSLSPRELFF
TGTGCCAGCAGCTTGTCCCCCAGGGAGCTGTTTTTT
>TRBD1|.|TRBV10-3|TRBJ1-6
CAISDWGQGAGSPLHF
TGTGCCATCAGTGATTGGGGACAGGGGGCAGGTTCACCCCTCCACTTT
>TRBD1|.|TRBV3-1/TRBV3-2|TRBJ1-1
CASSARDRFYEAFF
TGTGCCAGCAGCGCCCGGGACAGGTTTTATGAAGCTTTCTTT
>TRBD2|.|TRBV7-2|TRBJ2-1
CASSLGGFGGEQFF
TGTGCCAGCAGCTTGGGGGGGTTTGGTGGTGAGCAGTTCTTC
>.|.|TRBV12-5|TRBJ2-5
CASGLFGETQYF
TGTGCTAGTGGTTTGTTCGGGGAGACCCAGTACTTC
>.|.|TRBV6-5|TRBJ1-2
CATDSPDYGYTF
TGTGCCACGGACAGCCCGGATTATGGCTACACCTTC
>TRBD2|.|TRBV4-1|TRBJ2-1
CASSHSPSGGRNEQFF
TGCGCCAGCAGCCACTCTCCTAGCGGGGGGAGGAATGAGCAGTTCTTC
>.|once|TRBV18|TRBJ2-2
CASSGGATGELFF
TGTGCCAGCTCTGGCGGGGCCACCGGGGAGCTGTTTTTT
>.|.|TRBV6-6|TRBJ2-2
CASTGTLLNTGELFF
TGTGCCAGCACAGGGACACTCCTTAACACCGGGGAGCTGTTTTTT
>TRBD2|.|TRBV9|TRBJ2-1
CASSVSGRAYNEQFF
TGTGCCAGCAGCGTTAGCGGGAGGGCCTACAATGAGCAGTTCTTC